This T cell receptor (beta chain) was identified during a study of human T cells and chemical hapten exposure. Turning to the study itself: A 2 cm by 2 cm inner upper arm patch received 2% DPC for sensitization.

Each cDNA molecule in the library carried unique molecular identifiers. One entry per CDR3 protein, called by TCRdb with MiXCR from the RACE reads. The sample lists 75,000 to 95,000 distinct CDR3 sequences; around 11% were seen once. Time point of the sample: patch test 1, 2 weeks after DPC sensitization. Treatment in this sample: therapeutic diphenylcyclopropenone sensitization with weekly scalp DPC. To note about this clonotype: This may stem from a read error, because a much larger clone lies one nucleotide away.

This CDR3 is built from 18 residues. The germline V gene encodes CDR1 KGHDR and CDR2 SFDVKD. This chain uses TRBV24-1 with TRBJ2-1; 9 nucleotides match TRBD1. Sample: whole blood, taken in connection with sensitization to the hapten diphenylcyclopropenone (DPC). This sequence originates from a woman aged 55 to 70 with alopecia areata. Some clones in this sample may be carry-over from other donors' samples. CDR3 bases: TGTGCCTCCAGTGATGGGGACAGGGCTTCCAGCTCCTACAATGAGCAGTTCTTC. The encoded protein is CASSDGDRASSSYNEQFF.